The clone carrying this T cell receptor (beta chain) was seen just once. Its antigen is not known. The data are from a study of CD8+CD57+ T cells in acquired aplastic anemia. The overall study: The mean DNA yield obtained from sorted CD4+ and CD8+ cells came to 3.2 ug. General study findings and limits: Sharing between patients and controls was observed for twenty-nine CD8+ CDR3 sequences.

Profiles of TCR beta VDJ and CDR3 were generated from a genomic DNA template. TCRdb called the reads again in MiXCR, with one record for every CDR3 protein. The data show more than 150,000 distinct CDR3 sequences, approximately 46% seen once. Per germline, CDR1 ENHRY and CDR2 SYGVKD. The CDR3 runs to 12 residues. With V trimmed by 3 bases and J by 7 bases, 2 bases remained unmatched. The J gene is TRBJ1-1, the V gene TRBV10-3; 7 bases are shared with TRBD1. The clonotype comes from a human donor in good health. Sequencing was done on a sample of sorted CD4+, CD8+, or CD8+CD57+ T cells (not recorded which) from PBMCs. This CDR3 reads CAISDRDSEAFF. CDR3 DNA: TGTGCCATCAGTGATAGGGACAGTGAAGCTTTCTTT.